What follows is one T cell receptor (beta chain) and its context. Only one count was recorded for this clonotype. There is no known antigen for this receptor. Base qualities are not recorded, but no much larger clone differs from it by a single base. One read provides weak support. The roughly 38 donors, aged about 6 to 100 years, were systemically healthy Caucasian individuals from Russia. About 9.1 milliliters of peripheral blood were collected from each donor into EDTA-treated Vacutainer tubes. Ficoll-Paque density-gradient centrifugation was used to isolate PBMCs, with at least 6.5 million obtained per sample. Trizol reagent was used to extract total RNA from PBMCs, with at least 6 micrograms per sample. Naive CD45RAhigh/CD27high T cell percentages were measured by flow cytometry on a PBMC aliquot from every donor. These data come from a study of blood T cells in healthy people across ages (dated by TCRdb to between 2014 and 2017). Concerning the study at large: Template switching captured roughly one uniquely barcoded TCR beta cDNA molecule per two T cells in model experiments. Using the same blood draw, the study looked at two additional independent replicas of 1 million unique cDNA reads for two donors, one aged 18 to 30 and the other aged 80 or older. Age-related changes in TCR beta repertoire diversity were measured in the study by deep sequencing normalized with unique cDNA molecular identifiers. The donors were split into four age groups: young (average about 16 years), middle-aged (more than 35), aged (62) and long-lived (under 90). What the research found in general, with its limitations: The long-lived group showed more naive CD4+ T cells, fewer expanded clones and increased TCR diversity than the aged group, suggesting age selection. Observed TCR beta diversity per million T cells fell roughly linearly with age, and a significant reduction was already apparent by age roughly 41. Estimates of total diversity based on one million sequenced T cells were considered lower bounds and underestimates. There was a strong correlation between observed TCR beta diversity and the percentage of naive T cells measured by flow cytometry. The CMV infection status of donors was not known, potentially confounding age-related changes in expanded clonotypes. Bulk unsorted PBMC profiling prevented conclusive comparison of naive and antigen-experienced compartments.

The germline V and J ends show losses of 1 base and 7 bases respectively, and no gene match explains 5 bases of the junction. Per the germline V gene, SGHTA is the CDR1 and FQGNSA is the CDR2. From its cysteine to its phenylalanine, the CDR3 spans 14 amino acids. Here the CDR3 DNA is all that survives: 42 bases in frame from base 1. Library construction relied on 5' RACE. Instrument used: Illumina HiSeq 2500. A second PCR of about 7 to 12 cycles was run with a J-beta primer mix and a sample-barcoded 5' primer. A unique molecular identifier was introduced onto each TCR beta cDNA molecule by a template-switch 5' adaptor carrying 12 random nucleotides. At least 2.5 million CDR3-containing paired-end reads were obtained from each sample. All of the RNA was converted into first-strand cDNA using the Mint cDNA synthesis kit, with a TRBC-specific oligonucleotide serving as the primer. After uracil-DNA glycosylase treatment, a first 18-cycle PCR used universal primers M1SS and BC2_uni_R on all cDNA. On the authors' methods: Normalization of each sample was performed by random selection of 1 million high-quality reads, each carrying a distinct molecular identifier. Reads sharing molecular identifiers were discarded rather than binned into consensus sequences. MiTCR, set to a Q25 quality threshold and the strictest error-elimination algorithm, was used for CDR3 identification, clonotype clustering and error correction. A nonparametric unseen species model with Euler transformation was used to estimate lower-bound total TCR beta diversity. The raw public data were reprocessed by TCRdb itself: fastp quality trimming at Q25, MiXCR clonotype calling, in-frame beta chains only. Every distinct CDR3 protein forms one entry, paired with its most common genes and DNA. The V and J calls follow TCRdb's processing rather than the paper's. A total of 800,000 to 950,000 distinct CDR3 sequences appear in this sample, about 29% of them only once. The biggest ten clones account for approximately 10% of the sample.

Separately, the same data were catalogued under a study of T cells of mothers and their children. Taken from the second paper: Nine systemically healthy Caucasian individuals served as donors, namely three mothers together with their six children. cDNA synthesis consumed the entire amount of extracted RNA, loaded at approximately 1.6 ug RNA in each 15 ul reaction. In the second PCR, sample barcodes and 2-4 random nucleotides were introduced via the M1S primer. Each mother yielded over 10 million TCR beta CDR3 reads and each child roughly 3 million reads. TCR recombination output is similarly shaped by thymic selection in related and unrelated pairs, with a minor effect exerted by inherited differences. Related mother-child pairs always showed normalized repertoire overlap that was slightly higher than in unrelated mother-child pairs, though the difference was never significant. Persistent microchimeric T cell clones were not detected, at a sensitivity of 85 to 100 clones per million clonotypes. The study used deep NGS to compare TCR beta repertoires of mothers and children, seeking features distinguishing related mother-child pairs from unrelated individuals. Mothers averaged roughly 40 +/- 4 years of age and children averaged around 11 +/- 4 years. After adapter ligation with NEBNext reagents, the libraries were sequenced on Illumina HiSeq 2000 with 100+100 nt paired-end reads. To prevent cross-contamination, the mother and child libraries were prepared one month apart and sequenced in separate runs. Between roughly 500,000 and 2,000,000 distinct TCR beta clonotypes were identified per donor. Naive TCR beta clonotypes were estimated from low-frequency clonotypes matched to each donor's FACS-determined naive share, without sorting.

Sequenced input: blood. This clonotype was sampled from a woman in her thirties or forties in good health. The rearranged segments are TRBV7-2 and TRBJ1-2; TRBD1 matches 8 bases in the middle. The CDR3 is CASSLGTGRTGYTF. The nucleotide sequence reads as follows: TGTGCCAGCAGCTTAGGGACAGGGAGGACTGGCTACACCTTC.